These 7 T cell receptor beta chains came from one sample sequenced in a study of response to subunit inactivated influenza vaccine (dated by TCRdb to the late 2010s). The receptor library was made with RT-PCR. Sequencing took place on an Illumina HiSeq 2500. The public reads were reanalyzed by TCRdb: fastp trimming at Q25, MiXCR alignment, in-frame beta chains only. All rows with the same CDR3 protein become a single entry with the most common DNA and genes. The sample table contains fewer than 800,000 distinct CDR3 sequences; only one count was recorded for more than 15% of them. The ten largest clones represent roughly 11% of the sample. Sequenced material: PBMCs from blood, taken 11 to 12 days after vaccination. The receptors come from a man aged 50-60 years who received an inactivated influenza vaccine. Donor details come from another sample of the same person, matched by shared clones.

V and J are TRBV7-2 and TRBJ2-5, with a possible D match to TRBD2 (7 bases). The CDR3 runs 14 residues. V was shortened by 5 bases and J by 5 bases, with 15 bases between the two germline ends. Per the germline V gene, CDR1 is SGHTA and CDR2 is FQGNSA. The CDR3 sequence: CASSPMGGAETQYF. The CDR3 DNA reads TGTGCCAGCAGCCCAATGGGGGGGGCCGAGACCCAGTACTTC.

This clonotype was recorded at least ten times. This chain joins TRBV27 and TRBJ2-7; TRBD1 matches 7 bases. The germline gives CDR1 MNHEY, CDR2 SMNVEV (reference sequence). The CDR3 runs to 14 residues. V gave up 2 bases and J gave up 2 bases; unmatched junction bases: 3. Here the CDR3 DNA reads TGTGCCAGCAGTTTACAGGGGGTACCCTACGAGCAGTACTTC. Translation: CASSLQGVPYEQYF.

The J gene is TRBJ2-7, the V gene TRBV10-3, with 7 bases lining up with TRBD2. Unmatched junction bases numbered 4, after V lost 2 bases and J lost 12 bases. The germline CDR1 and CDR2 sequences are ENHRY and SYGVKD. The CDR3 has 11 residues. In DNA form, the CDR3 reads TGTGCCATCAGTGAGGGAGTAGCGGGGTACTTC. It specifies CAISEGVAGYF.

The V and J genes are TRBV10-3 and TRBJ2-6; D uncertain. The CDR3 sequence is 15 residues long. Germline V lookup: CDR1 ENHRY, CDR2 SYGVKD. The V gene lost 3 bases and the J gene lost 0 bases, with 6 bases spanning the gap. The chain's CDR3 is CAISDSVSGANVLTF. CDR3 coding DNA: TGTGCCATCAGTGACTCCGTCTCTGGGGCCAACGTCCTGACTTTC.

This clonotype was recorded at least ten times. The chain combines TRBV6-5 with TRBJ1-6; the D is unclear. Trimming shortened V by 0 bases and J by 6 bases, and 12 bases separated the two germline ends. This CDR3 is 16 amino acids long. Germline V CDR1 and CDR2: MNHEY, SVGAGI. The CDR3 spells CASSYSRSLSNSPLHF. The DNA for the CDR3 is TGTGCCAGCAGTTACTCCCGGAGTTTAAGTAATTCACCCCTCCACTTT.

The chain recombines TRBV24-1 with TRBJ2-6, with D uncertain. Germline V CDR1 and CDR2: KGHDR, SFDVKD. Trimming removed 2 bases from V and 2 bases from J, with 6 bases in between. CDR3 length equals 15 residues. CDR3 region: CATSDSRAGANVLTF. In nucleotides, the CDR3 is TGTGCCACCAGTGATTCCCGGGCTGGGGCCAACGTCCTGACTTTC.

This clonotype was counted between two and nine times. The chain couples TRBV10-3 to TRBJ2-7; 10 bases align to TRBD2. Germline CDR1 and CDR2: ENHRY and SYGVKD. The CDR3 spans 13 residues. V lost 11 bases, J lost 11 bases, and 15 bases stayed unmatched. The CDR3 coding sequence is TGTGCCTCCTCCACACTAGCGGGGCCTGGTGAGTACTTC. Protein product: CASSTLAGPGEYF.